Each of the 10 T cell receptor beta chains below was sequenced from the same sample in a study of radiotherapy plus CTLA-4 blockade in lung cancer. The protocol was immunoSEQ multiplex PCR, while the TCRdb copy is restricted to in-frame clones and leaves out a portion. This sample carries about 95,000 clones, about four fifths of them seen once, and the ten largest clones take 0.65% to 0.9%. This specimen was peripheral blood, taken from a patient treated with radiotherapy plus ipilimumab. The origin of the receptors is a human donor with non-small cell lung cancer who had stable disease on radiotherapy plus ipilimumab.

The chain has TRBV5-1 and TRBJ2-1; D may be TRBD2 (6 bases). Trimming cost V 7 bases and J 0 bases, with 14 bases left between them. The CDR3 is made up of 15 amino acids. The germline CDR1 and CDR2 sequences are SGHRS and YFSETQ. The CDR3 DNA is TGCGCCAGCGGCCAAACTAGCAGCTCCTACAATGAGCAGTTCTTC. Protein product: CASGQTSSSYNEQFF. The full variable domain, its missing parts supplied by reference TRBV5-1 and TRBJ2-1, is KAGVTQTPRYLIKTRGQQVTLSCSPISGHRSVSWYQQTPGQGLQFLFEYFSETQRNKGNFPGRFSGRQFSNSRSEMNVSTLELGDSALYLCASGQTSSSYNEQFFGPGTRLTVL.

The gene calls are TRBV27 and TRBJ2-7; 7 bases line up with TRBD2. The CDR3 runs 15 residues. Germline CDR1 reads MNHEY; CDR2 reads SMNVEV (reference sequence). V was clipped by 0 bases and J by 3 bases; unmatched bases: 5. The CDR3 sequence is CASSLSSSGDYEQYF. Here the CDR3 DNA reads TGTGCCAGCAGTTTATCGTCTAGCGGCGACTACGAGCAGTACTTC.

This rearrangement joins TRBV19 to TRBJ2-3, with 10 bases that match TRBD2. With V trimmed by 7 bases and J by 2 bases, 3 bases remained unmatched. The CDR3 loop spans 14 amino acids. Germline V CDR1 and CDR2: LNHDA, SQIVND (reference sequence). The CDR3 reads CASTGLAVTDTQYF. The CDR3 nucleotides are TGTGCCAGTACCGGACTAGCGGTCACAGATACGCAGTATTTT.

The chain couples TRBV4-1 to TRBJ2-5; D is unresolved. Germline CDR1 MGHRA, CDR2 YSYEKL. CDR3 length: 16 residues. V lost 0 bases to trimming and J lost 4 bases, with 15 bases between them. This CDR3 reads CASSQDGTVFGETQYF. The CDR3 DNA sequence: TGCGCCAGCAGCCAAGATGGTACAGTTTTCGGAGAGACCCAGTACTTC.

The chain couples TRBV11-1 to TRBJ2-7; 12 positions match TRBD2. This CDR3 is 15 amino acids long. The V segment lost 3 bases and the J segment 5 bases; nucleotides outside the gene matches: 5. The germline V gene has CDR1 SGHAT and CDR2 FQDESV (reference sequence). Here the CDR3 reads CASSLTSGSFNEQYF. CDR3 in DNA: TGTGCCAGCAGCTTGACTAGCGGGAGTTTCAACGAGCAGTACTTC.

V and J are TRBV9 and TRBJ1-5; 7 bases match TRBD1. Germline V gene data show CDR1 as SGDLS and CDR2 as YYNGEE. Germline trimming cut 0 bases from V and 3 bases from J; bases unmatched to any gene: 3. The CDR3 length is 15 residues. CDR3 in DNA: TGTGCCAGCAGCGTAGATGAGGGGGCCAATCAGCCCCAGCATTTT. Translation gives CASSVDEGANQPQHF.

The gene calls are TRBV27 and TRBJ1-3; TRBD1 might be the D (5 bases). This CDR3 comprises 14 residues. CDR1 and CDR2 from the germline V gene are MNHEY and SMNVEV (reference sequence). V dropped 5 bases and J dropped 7 bases, with 15 bases sitting between them. CDR3 in DNA: TGTGCCAGCAGTCCTGGAGGGGAGCGGAACACCATATATTTT. It codes for CASSPGGERNTIYF.

The CDR3 DNA reads as TGTGCCTGGAGTGTGCCAGGGGGGGGTAATGAAAAACTGTTTTTT. It translates to CAWSVPGGGNEKLFF. The chain has TRBV30 and TRBJ1-4; 7 bases align to TRBD1. CDR1 and CDR2 (germline): GTSNPN, SVGIG (reference sequence). The CDR3 has 15 amino acids. The ends lost 0 bases at V and 4 bases at J; junction bases unmatched: 5. Based on the CDR3 plus reference TRBV30 and TRBJ1-4, the full variable domain is SQTIHQWPATLVQPVGSPLSLECTVEGTSNPNLYWYRQAAGRGLQLLFYSVGIGQISSEVPQNLSASRPQDRQFILSSKKLLLSDSGFYLCAWSVPGGGNEKLFFGSGTQLSVL.

The CDR3 sequence: CASSGPNSGGMTTQYF. CDR3 sequence (DNA): TGTGCCAGCAGCGGACCAAACTCGGGGGGAATGACGACCCAGTACTTC. The chain combines TRBV9 with TRBJ2-5, with 7 bases that match TRBD2. J lost 7 bases, V lost 3 bases, and 15 bases had no gene match. The germline CDR1 and CDR2 sequences are SGDLS and YYNGEE. The CDR3 is 16 amino acids.

This chain joins TRBV2 and TRBJ2-2; tentative D call: TRBD2 (6 bases). The CDR3 spans 15 residues. V was shortened by 8 bases and J by 6 bases, with 19 bases between the two germline ends. Germline loops: CDR1 SNHLY, CDR2 FYNNEI. CDR3 loop: CASFRDAGSSGELFF. In DNA, the CDR3 is TGTGCCAGCTTCCGGGATGCCGGGAGTTCCGGGGAGCTGTTTTTT. The full variable domain, rest sourced from reference TRBV2 and TRBJ2-2, is EPEVTQTPSHQVTQMGQEVILRCVPISNHLYFYWYRQILGQKVEFLVSFYNNEISEKSEIFDDQFSVERPDGSNFTLKIRSTKLEDSAMYFCASFRDAGSSGELFFGEGSRLTVL.